The 10 T cell receptor beta chains below all came from one sample that was sequenced in a study of T cells in Graves' hyperthyroidism and ophthalmopathy. Template material for amplifying TCR beta CDR3 regions consisted of RNA transcripts. An initial round of RT-PCR targeting the TCR CDR3 relied on the HTBI primer set. TCRdb analysed the multiplex PCR reads with MiXCR anew, one entry per CDR3 protein. The table lists 550,000 to 650,000 distinct CDR3 sequences, 11% to 15% of them singletons. The sample comprised blood. These receptors all stem from a woman under 40 with Graves' hyperthyroidism that later progressed to Graves' ophthalmopathy.

Many counts were recorded for this clonotype. V usage is TRBV27 and J usage is TRBJ2-7; 12 nucleotides match TRBD1. The CDR3 has 16 amino acids. The germline CDR1 and CDR2 sequences are MNHEY and SMNVEV (reference sequence). With V trimmed by 0 bases and J by 7 bases, 7 bases remained unmatched. CDR3 nucleotides: TGTGCCAGCAGTTTATCACCGGGACAGGGGGCTGGGGAGCAGTACTTC. Translating it yields CASSLSPGQGAGEQYF.

This clonotype showed up many times. The chain employs TRBV29-1 and TRBJ1-1; D gene uncertain. Between the trimmed V and J ends, which lost 7 bases and 1 base, there was a span of 7 bases. This CDR3 is built from 11 residues. The germline gives CDR1 SQVTM, CDR2 ANQGSEA. The CDR3 DNA follows: TGCAGCGCCCCGGGGAACACTGAAGCTTTCTTT. Translating gives CSAPGNTEAFF.

A few counts support this clonotype. The V gene is TRBV7-9, the J gene TRBJ2-4; 7 bases agree with TRBD1. CDR1 and CDR2 from the germline V gene are SEHNR and FQNEAQ (reference sequence). This CDR3 region has 14 residues. V was pared by 3 bases and J by 2 bases, with 1 base of the junction left unmatched. DNA of the CDR3: TGTGCCAGCAGCTTGACAGGGCCCAAAAACATTCAGTACTTC. It yields the protein CASSLTGPKNIQYF.

This clonotype occurred many times. V is TRBV3-1 and J is TRBJ1-3; D unresolved. Germline assignment: CDR1 LGHDT and CDR2 YNNKEL (reference sequence). This CDR3 is built from 13 residues. The ends were cut back, 1 base at V and 4 bases at J, with 5 bases in the middle. The DNA of the CDR3 is TGTGCCAGCAGCCAAGGGACCGGAAACACCATATATTTT. This translates into CASSQGTGNTIYF. The variable domain in full, with the rest retrieved from reference TRBV3-1 and TRBJ1-3, is DTAVSQTPKYLVTQMGNDKSIKCEQNLGHDTMYWYKQDSKKFLKIMFSYNNKELIINETVPNRFSPKSPDKAHLNLHINSLELGDSAVYFCASSQGTGNTIYFGEGSWLTVV.

Only a few counts were recorded for this clonotype. The chain carries TRBV20-1 and TRBJ1-1, with unresolved D. CDR3 length: 15 residues. With 4 bases removed from V and 7 bases from J, the gap between germline ends came to 22 bases. Germline CDR1 and CDR2: DFQATT and SNEGSKA (reference sequence). CDR3 nucleotide sequence: TGCAGTGCTATTTTCCCAGCGTCTGGAAGGCTTGAAGCTTTCTTT. Encoded protein: CSAIFPASGRLEAFF.

This clonotype was detected ten times or more. CDR3 sequence (DNA): TGTGCCAGTCTTCCCGGGACAGGGTACGAGCAGTACTTC. This translates into CASLPGTGYEQYF. This chain connects TRBV30 to TRBJ2-7; 9 nucleotides line up with TRBD1. This CDR3 contains 13 residues. After removal of 8 bases from V and 4 bases from J, the junction contained 9 bases not matched to a gene. Germline CDR1 is GTSNPN and CDR2 is SVGIG (reference sequence).

In its sample, this clonotype was seen many times. The rearrangement links TRBV6-1 to TRBJ1-5; TRBD1 is a possible D gene (5 bases). The germline V and J ends were trimmed by 7 bases and 3 bases, with 13 bases remaining between them. CDR1 and CDR2 (germline): MNHNS, SASEGT. The CDR3 extends over 14 amino acids. The CDR3 protein is CASTPGRVNQPQHF. The CDR3 DNA is TGTGCCAGCACCCCGGGACGGGTCAATCAGCCCCAGCATTTT.

The sample holds many counts of this clonotype. The chain employs TRBV7-2 and TRBJ2-1, with a tentative D call TRBD2 (6 bases). V was trimmed by 4 bases and J by 9 bases, leaving 13 bases between them. Germline CDR1 reads SGHTA; CDR2 reads FQGNSA. The CDR3 runs 13 residues. CDR3 bases: TGTGCCAGCAGCTCGCTGGGAGGTGGTGAGCAGTTCTTC. Encoded protein: CASSSLGGGEQFF.

At least ten counts were recorded for this clonotype. The chain is built from TRBV3-1 and TRBJ1-2; no clear D. The CDR3 contains 12 residues. Trimming shortened V by 6 bases and J by 7 bases, and 12 bases separated the two germline ends. Looked up from germline, CDR1 is LGHDT and CDR2 is YNNKEL (reference sequence). The CDR3 is CASSDGLVGYTF. The CDR3, as DNA: TGTGCCAGCAGTGATGGTCTAGTTGGCTACACCTTC.

This clonotype has ten or more counts. The chain combines TRBV28 with TRBJ1-1; 8 nucleotides agree with TRBD1. The germline CDR1 and CDR2 sequences are MDHEN and SYDVKM. After removal of 1 base from V and 0 bases from J, the junction contained 7 bases not matched to a gene. The CDR3 contains 17 residues. The CDR3 protein is CASSLYFRTGLNTEAFF. Here the CDR3 DNA reads TGTGCCAGCAGTTTATACTTTCGGACAGGGTTGAACACTGAAGCTTTCTTT.